This paragraph reports one TCR beta chain. This specimen comes from a study of metastatic and nonmetastatic thyroid tumors. Through MiXCR, TCRdb re-clonotyped the PCR reads. There are tens of thousands of clones in the sample; about 24% occur only once, and about 14% lies in the top ten. No treatment of any kind had been given to any patient before thyroid surgery. The V gene lost 8 bases and the J gene lost 0 bases, with 5 bases spanning the gap. The germline V gene encodes CDR1 DFQATT and CDR2 SNEGSKA (reference sequence). This CDR3 spans 12 amino acids. This TCR was recovered from a female donor with papillary thyroid cancer or a benign thyroid nodule (not recorded which). Some clones in this sample may be carry-over from other donors' samples. The sequenced material came from tumor tissue. The J gene is TRBJ2-6, the V gene TRBV20-1; D is unclear. Written as DNA, the CDR3 is TGCAGTTCCCCCTCTGGGGCCAACGTCCTGACTTTC. It specifies CSSPSGANVLTF.